Each of the 9 T cell receptor beta chains below was sequenced from the same sample in a study of early T cells in non-severe SARS-CoV-2 infection. From the 5' RACE reads, TCRdb called clonotypes with MiXCR, one entry per CDR3 protein. The sample lists 76,000 or so distinct CDR3 sequences, about 11% seen once, with 4.7% in the top ten. Sequencing was performed on whole blood. The receptors here all came from an adult who was a healthcare worker with PCR-confirmed SARS-CoV-2 infection or an uninfected control (not recorded which).

This clonotype came up many times. The genes are TRBV2 and TRBJ2-2, with D perhaps matching TRBD1 (6 bases). The CDR3 extends over 15 amino acids. Germline V gene lookup returns CDR1 SNHLY and CDR2 FYNNEI. The ends were cut back, 7 bases at V and 4 bases at J, with 16 bases in the middle. The CDR3 nucleotides read TGTGCCAGCACCCTAGGGGCAGGGGTCACCGGGGAGCTGTTTTTT. This encodes CASTLGAGVTGELFF.

This clonotype was observed many times. V gene TRBV5-1 combines with J gene TRBJ2-7; no definite D call. This CDR3 has 12 amino acids. Trimming removed 4 bases from V and 4 bases from J, with 9 bases in between. Germline CDR1 SGHRS, CDR2 YFSETQ. The CDR3 loop is CASSPDEYEQYF. CDR3 nucleotide sequence: TGCGCCAGCAGCCCAGACGAGTACGAGCAGTACTTC.

V usage is TRBV12-3 or TRBV12-4 and J usage is TRBJ1-1; D possibly corresponds to TRBD1 (6 bases). V lost 3 bases, J lost 3 bases, and 8 bases lay in between. The CDR3 loop spans 13 amino acids. CDR3 residues: CASSFKGDTEAFF. The CDR3 region has the DNA TGTGCCAGCAGTTTTAAGGGGGACACTGAAGCTTTCTTT.

This clonotype was counted a few times. This rearrangement joins TRBV3-1 to TRBJ2-2; D is unresolved. CDR3 length equals 15 residues. Germline V gene lookup returns CDR1 LGHDT and CDR2 YNNKEL (reference sequence). Trimming pared 4 bases from V and 1 base from J, leaving 10 bases between. Written as DNA, the CDR3 is TGTGCCAGCAGCCCACAGCTCCGGAACACCGGGGAGCTGTTTTTT. This codes for CASSPQLRNTGELFF.

In this sample, this clonotype turned up many times. The V and J genes are TRBV20-1 and TRBJ1-2; D may be TRBD1 (5 bases). Trimming shortened V by 3 bases and J by 1 base, and 15 bases separated the two germline ends. From germline, CDR1 is DFQATT and CDR2 SNEGSKA (reference sequence). The CDR3 is 15 amino acids. The CDR3 loop is CSARLTGTINYGYTF. Here the CDR3 DNA reads TGCAGTGCTAGGCTCACCGGGACGATTAACTATGGCTACACCTTC.

The chain employs TRBV7-9 and TRBJ1-2; D might be TRBD1 (5 bases). The V and J ends lost 7 bases and 2 bases respectively, with 14 bases between them. CDR1 SEHNR and CDR2 FQNEAQ come from the germline V gene (reference sequence). The CDR3 has 14 amino acids. The DNA of the CDR3 is TGTGCCAGCACCCCGGGACGGCAAAACTATGGCTACACCTTC. It translates to CASTPGRQNYGYTF.

This clonotype was seen many times. The chain recombines TRBV6-5 with TRBJ2-2; 10 bases agree with TRBD1. Germline V gives CDR1 MNHEY, CDR2 SVGAGI. The CDR3 consists of 16 residues. V shed 7 bases, J shed 5 bases, and the junction held 10 bases outside the gene matches. The CDR3 region is CASTLTGTGETGELFF. The DNA of the CDR3 is TGTGCCAGCACTTTAACCGGGACAGGGGAAACCGGGGAGCTGTTTTTT.

This clonotype was observed at least ten times. The junction differs from germline at one of its ends, possibly a read error. This sequence joins TRBV12-3 or TRBV12-4 and TRBJ1-4; possible D gene TRBD1, 6 bases. The CDR3 is made up of 14 amino acids. This chain's CDR3 is CASSRGATNEKLLF. The DNA for the CDR3 is TGTGCCAGCAGCAGGGGAGCAACTAATGAAAAACTGCTTTTT.

This clonotype was observed at least ten times. CDR3 protein: CASSSSFRGQETQYF. CDR3 coding DNA: TGTGCCAGCAGCTCCTCTTTTCGGGGACAAGAGACCCAGTACTTC. The chain uses TRBV6-5 and TRBJ2-5, with D possibly matching TRBD2 (5 bases). The ends were cut back, 6 bases at V and 2 bases at J, with 16 bases in the middle. This CDR3 is 15 amino acids long. Germline values: CDR1 MNHEY, CDR2 SVGAGI.